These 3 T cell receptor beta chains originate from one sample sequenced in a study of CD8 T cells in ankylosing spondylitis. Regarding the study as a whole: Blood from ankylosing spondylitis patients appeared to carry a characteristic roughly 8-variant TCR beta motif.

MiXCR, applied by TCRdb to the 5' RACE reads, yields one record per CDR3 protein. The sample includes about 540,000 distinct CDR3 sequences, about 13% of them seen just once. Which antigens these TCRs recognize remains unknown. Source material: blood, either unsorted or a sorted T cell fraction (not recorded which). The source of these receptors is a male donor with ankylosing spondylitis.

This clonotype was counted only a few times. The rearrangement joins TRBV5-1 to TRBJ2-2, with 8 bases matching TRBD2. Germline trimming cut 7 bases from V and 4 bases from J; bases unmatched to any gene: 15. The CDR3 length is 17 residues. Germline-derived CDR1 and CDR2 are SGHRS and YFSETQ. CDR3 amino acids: CASSPGAGGQITGELFF. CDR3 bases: TGCGCCAGCTCCCCCGGTGCGGGAGGCCAGATCACCGGGGAGCTGTTTTTT.

Here the CDR3 DNA reads TGTGCCAGCAGTCCCTCACGCACTATCGGTTCACAAAAACAAGAGACCCAGTACTTC. Its translation is CASSPSRTIGSQKQETQYF. The chain joins TRBV27 to TRBJ2-5; D remains ambiguous. The V gene lost 5 bases and the J gene lost 2 bases, with 27 bases spanning the gap. CDR3 size: 19 residues. CDR1 MNHEY and CDR2 SMNVEV come from the germline V gene (reference sequence).

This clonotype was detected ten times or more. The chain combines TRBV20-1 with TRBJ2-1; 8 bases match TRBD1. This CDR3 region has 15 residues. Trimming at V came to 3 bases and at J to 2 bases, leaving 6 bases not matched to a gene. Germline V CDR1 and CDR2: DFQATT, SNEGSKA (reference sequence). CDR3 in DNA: TGCAGTGCTAGTGACAGGGGTAAAACCTACAATGAGCAGTTCTTC. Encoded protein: CSASDRGKTYNEQFF.